The present T cell receptor beta chain was sequenced within a study of PD-1 blockade in mismatch repair-deficient tumors. Study context: All were previously treated, progressing patients with over 9 mismatch repair-deficient cancer types.

Sequencing was performed with immunoSEQ multiplex PCR; in TCRdb, only in-frame clones are kept and a portion is missing. The sample lists 100,000 to 150,000 clones, approximately 91% occurring once. All patients were mismatch repair deficient, assessed by either PCR or immunohistochemistry. The junction had 2 bases not matched to a gene; V was cut back by 6 bases and J by 1 base. Germline V gene data show CDR1 as MNHEY and CDR2 as SMNVEV (reference sequence). CDR3 size: 15 residues. The input for sequencing was peripheral blood, taken 72 weeks after starting pembrolizumab. This chain joins TRBV27 and TRBJ2-2; 10 bases are shared with TRBD1. The sequence derives from an adult with mismatch repair-deficient cancer. For the CDR3, the DNA is TGTGCCAGCAGAGGGGACAGGGGGAACACCGGGGAGCTGTTTTTT. It translates to CASRGDRGNTGELFF.